Detailed here is one TCR beta chain. Its specificity is unknown. In the PCR, 60 Vbeta and 13 Jbeta primers were used. Here immunoSEQ multiplex PCR was the method, and the copy in TCRdb shows in-frame clones only, minus some. The repertoire holds about 110,000 clones, with approximately 70% as singletons. The sample is drawn from a study of cytomegalovirus exposure and HLA in healthy donors. Looking at the study overall: From 150 million to 200 million T cells, an earlier analysis saw roughly 120 million unique TCR beta sequences. Points from the study as a whole: Across all donors, roughly uniform sequencing depth was an assumption of the presence/absence analyses. Most sequenced TCRs were rare (though some public TCRs occurred in many donors). One later analysis reportedly identified an Asian-associated ancestry cluster that showed fewer N-insertions than the 666-donor mean.

Germline-derived CDR1 and CDR2 are GTSNPN and SVGIG (reference sequence). V gave up 5 bases and J gave up 1 base, with 8 bases separating them. CDR3 size: 12 residues. The sequenced sample was PBMCs. V and J are TRBV30 and TRBJ1-1; D gene ambiguous. This receptor was obtained from a man aged 25 to 40 in good health and CMV-seropositive. In nucleotides, the CDR3 is TGTGCCTGGGGTGGTAGGAACACTGAAGCTTTCTTT. Residues: CAWGGRNTEAFF.